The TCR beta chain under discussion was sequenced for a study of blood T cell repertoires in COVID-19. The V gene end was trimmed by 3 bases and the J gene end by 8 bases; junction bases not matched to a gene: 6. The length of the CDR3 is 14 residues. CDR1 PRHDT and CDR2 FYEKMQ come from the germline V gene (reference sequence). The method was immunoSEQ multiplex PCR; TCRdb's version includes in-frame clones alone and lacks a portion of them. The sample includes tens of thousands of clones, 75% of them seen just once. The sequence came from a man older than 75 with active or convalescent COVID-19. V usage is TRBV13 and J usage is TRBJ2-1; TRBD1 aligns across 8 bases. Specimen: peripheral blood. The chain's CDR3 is CASSFGLTGDEQFF. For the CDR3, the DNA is TGTGCCAGCAGCTTCGGCCTGACAGGGGATGAGCAGTTCTTC.